The present T cell receptor (beta chain) was sequenced within a study of CD8 T cells in Susac syndrome. After extraction with the RNeasy kit, 0.5 to 1 ug of the RNA was reverse transcribed using random hexamers. TCRdb reprocessed the immunoSEQ multiplex PCR reads with MiXCR, giving one entry per CDR3 protein. Here the sample spans 150,000 to 200,000 distinct CDR3 sequences, about 93% being singletons. Sequences were obtained from CD4+ T cells from PBMCs. This sequence originates from a human donor in good health.

This CDR3 reads CASSYLAGAQYF. In DNA, the CDR3 is TGTGCCAGCAGTTACCTAGCGGGGGCGCAGTATTTT. The chain combines TRBV28 with TRBJ2-3; 10 bases are a match to TRBD2. The germline V gene has CDR1 MDHEN and CDR2 SYDVKM. V dropped 4 bases and J dropped 10; count of bases not matched to a gene: 2. This CDR3 comprises 12 residues.